This T cell receptor beta chain was identified during a study of CD8+ T cells in alopecia areata (dated 2018 in TCRdb). Concerning the study at large: The treated patients took part in an open-label pilot trial in which moderate-to-severe alopecia areata was treated with oral tofacitinib at 5 to 10 mg twice daily. Amplification of TCRbeta CDR3 regions was done by immunoSEQ multiplex PCR using 35 Vbeta forward primers and 13 Jbeta reverse primers. To study T cell clonal expansion in alopecia areata, the researchers applied high-throughput TCRbeta sequencing to both the C3H/HeJ mouse model and human patients. Biopsies were taken from tofacitinib-treated patients at baseline and at 4 and 24 weeks of treatment, and a later scalp biopsy was taken in several of the tofacitinib-treated patients. Patients received tofacitinib for 6 to 18 months and were then followed off drug for 6 months to check for delayed response and recurrence. Human TCRbeta sequencing covered scalp tissue and sorted CD4+ and CD8+ peripheral blood T cells from patchy and totalis/universalis alopecia areata patients and healthy controls. RNA was extracted with the PAXgene miRNA kit for fixed scalp, the miRNeasy kit for PBMCs, and the RNeasy kit for mouse skin. Clonality in the scalp was compared among normal scalp (n=4), patchy alopecia areata scalp (n=8), and alopecia totalis/universalis scalp (n=8). On the study overall, not on this receptor specifically: Compared with normal scalp, lesional scalp had higher clonality and more expanded CD8+ clones, particularly in alopecia totalis/universalis, a pattern that suggests antigenic drive. Resident alphabeta T cells in normal human skin are also sequenced, complicating scalp TCR repertoire analysis, unlike mouse skin dominated by gammadelta T cells. TCR sequences shared between patients were less clear than in mice, possibly partly because of HLA diversity in the patient population.

With respect to this clone: Its recognized antigen is unknown. No qualities accompany the bases; no much larger clone lies one base away.

The library relied on the immunoSEQ multiplex PCR assay. For TCR sequencing, RNA was extracted from every sample and reverse transcribed into cDNA to serve as template. First-strand cDNA was synthesized using SuperScript III with a 2:1 mix of oligo-dT and random hexamers. A synthetic immune receptor repertoire was used to assess amplification bias, and residual bias was removed computationally. In the authors' own workflow: Raw reads were preprocessed to remove errors, and CDR3 was defined according to IMGT conventions as the region from the conserved cysteine to phenylalanine. Clonality was computed as 1 minus the Shannon entropy, with the entropy normalized by log2 of the number of productive unique TCRs. Whether scalp clones were CD4 or CD8 was inferred by matching scalp TCRbeta sequences against CD4 and CD8 repertoires sorted from blood. TCRdb carries this immuneACCESS record with in-frame sequences only. Its versions omit some clonotypes, under half of them owing to an unresolved V gene in the studies checked, with the rest unexplained. V, J and clone size derive from that table, while D and trimming were established from the DNA sequence. The sample table lists around 69,000 clones, approximately 60% of them with a count of one. The ten top clones hold approximately 17% of the sample.

The sample's time point label, in plain terms: baseline before oral tofacitinib. From alopecia areata patients, peripheral blood was collected along with lesional scalp punch biopsies. PBMCs were separated by density centrifugation and stained for CD3, CD4 and CD8, after which CD4+ and CD8+ T cells were sorted on a FACSAria. The germline V gene encodes CDR1 GTSNPN and CDR2 SVGIG (reference sequence). The CDR3 runs 13 residues from the cysteine to the phenylalanine. The sequence is cut down to CDR3 DNA, 39 bases in frame from base 1. The V end loses 1 base and the J end loses 1 base, and a stretch of 5 bases separates them.

The sequence joins TRBV30 to TRBJ1-5; no D gene can be assigned with confidence. The sample was CD8+ T cells sorted from blood, taken at week 0. The clonotype was recovered from a human donor with alopecia areata. CDR3 region: CAWSEGSNQPQHF. The DNA is TGTGCCTGGAGTGAGGGAAGCAATCAGCCCCAGCATTTT.